The rows below give T cell receptor beta chains drawn from one sample of a study of regulatory T cells in long-lasting Graves disease. From the multiplex PCR reads, TCRdb called clonotypes with MiXCR, one entry per CDR3 protein. The sample has around 400,000 distinct CDR3 sequences; 21% are singletons. Here the sequenced sample was peripheral blood mononuclear cells (PBMCs), taken when the disease was refractory, from a patient treated with antithyroid drugs. These TCRs come from a female donor with Graves disease. CDR3s include the opening cysteine and the closing phenylalanine or tryptophan.

V | CDR3
TRBV5-1 | CASSPGTGGNEQYF
TRBV20-1 | CSARASGRRNTGELFF
TRBV3-1 | CASSHAYGELSNEQFF
TRBV25-1 | CASSAAGGSDGCTF
TRBV28 | CASSSPSGRASEQYF
TRBV7-6 | CASSLVSGPNTDTQYF
TRBV30 | CAWDGGVGSYEQYF
TRBV15 | CATSSRLGEQYF
TRBV27 | CASSPRGQPGDYGYTF
TRBV6-2/TRBV6-3 | CASSYGGGTGNEQFF
TRBV20-1 | CSVRDWGTDTQYF
TRBV27 | CASSFLSTWEGAFF
TRBV7-9 | CASSLGNRDTEAFF
TRBV12-3/TRBV12-4 | CASSLRDEWTEAFF
TRBV6-1 | CASRELRDKGETQYF
TRBV3-1 | CANSQGRGEQPQHF
TRBV24-1 | CATSDPQANTGELFF
TRBV19 | CASSWGSTKNIQYF
TRBV11-2 | CASSLEWSGSGGETQYF
TRBV5-4 | CASSSNPRDTAKNIQYF